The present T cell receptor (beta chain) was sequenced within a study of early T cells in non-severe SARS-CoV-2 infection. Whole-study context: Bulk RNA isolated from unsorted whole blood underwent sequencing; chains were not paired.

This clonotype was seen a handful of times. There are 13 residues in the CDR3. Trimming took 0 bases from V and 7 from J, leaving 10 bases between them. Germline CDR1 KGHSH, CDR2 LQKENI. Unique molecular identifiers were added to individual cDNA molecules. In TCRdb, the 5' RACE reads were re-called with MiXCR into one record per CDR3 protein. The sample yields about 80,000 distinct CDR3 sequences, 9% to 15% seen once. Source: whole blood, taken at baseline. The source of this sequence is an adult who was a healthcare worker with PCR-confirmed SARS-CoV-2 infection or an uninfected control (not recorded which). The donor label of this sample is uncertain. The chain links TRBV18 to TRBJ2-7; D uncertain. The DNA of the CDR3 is TGTGCCAGCTCACCACCCACGGTGGGTGAGCAGTACTTC. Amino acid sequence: CASSPPTVGEQYF.